What follows is one T cell receptor (beta chain) and its context. The antigen remains undetermined. This sample stems from a study of cytomegalovirus exposure and HLA in healthy donors. General study results and limits: High specificity and sensitivity for cytomegalovirus status were reported for the classifier. It is likely that the observed cluster of highly shared sequence variants was a sequencing artifact. Among donors in an Asian-associated ancestry cluster, a later analysis reportedly found fewer N-insertions than the roughly 610-donor mean.

This PCR relied on a set of 60 Vbeta primers and 13 Jbeta primers. In the study's own analysis: Per a later analysis, the number of unique TCR beta chains was approximately 80 million, of which 8.5 million to 11 million were shared. Only in-frame clones appear in the TCRdb table, and some are missing; sequencing was by immunoSEQ multiplex PCR. The V and J calls and the clone size are those of that table, but D and trimming were determined from the DNA. The sample comprises about 92,000 clones, roughly 80% of which are singletons, and around 1.2% rests with the top ten. The TCR originated in a girl aged 2 to 10 in good health and CMV-seropositive. Sequencing was carried out using PBMCs.

CDR3 residues: CASSPPGDYSGNTIYF. The CDR3 bases are TGTGCCAGCAGCCCCCCGGGGGACTATTCTGGAAACACCATATATTTT. The chain combines TRBV9 with TRBJ1-3; D possibly corresponds to TRBD1 (5 bases). Germline values: CDR1 SGDLS, CDR2 YYNGEE. There are 16 residues in the CDR3. Trimming left V 4 bases short and J 1 base short, with 15 bases between.